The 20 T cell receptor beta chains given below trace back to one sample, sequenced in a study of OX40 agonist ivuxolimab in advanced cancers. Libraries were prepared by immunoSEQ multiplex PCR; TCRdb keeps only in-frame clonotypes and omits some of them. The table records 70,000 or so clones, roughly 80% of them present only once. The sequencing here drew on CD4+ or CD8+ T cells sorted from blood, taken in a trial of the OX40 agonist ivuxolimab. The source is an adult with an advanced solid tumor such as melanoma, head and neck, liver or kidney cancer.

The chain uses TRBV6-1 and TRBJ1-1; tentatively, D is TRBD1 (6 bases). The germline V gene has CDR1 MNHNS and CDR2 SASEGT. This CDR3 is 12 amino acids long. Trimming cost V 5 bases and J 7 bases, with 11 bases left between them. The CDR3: CASSPLTGEAFF. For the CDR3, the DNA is TGTGCCAGCAGTCCATTGACAGGTGAAGCTTTCTTT.

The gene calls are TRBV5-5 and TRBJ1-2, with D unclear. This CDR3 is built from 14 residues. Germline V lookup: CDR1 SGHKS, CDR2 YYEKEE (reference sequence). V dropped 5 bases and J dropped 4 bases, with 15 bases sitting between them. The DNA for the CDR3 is TGTGCCAGCAGTTTCTTACCGAACAGCTATGGCTACACCTTC. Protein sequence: CASSFLPNSYGYTF. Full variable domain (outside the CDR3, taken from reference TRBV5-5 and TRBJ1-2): DAGVTQSPTHLIKTRGQQVTLRCSPISGHKSVSWYQQVLGQGPQFIFQYYEKEERGRGNFPDRFSARQFPNYSSELNVNALLLGDSALYLCASSFLPNSYGYTFGSGTRLTVV.

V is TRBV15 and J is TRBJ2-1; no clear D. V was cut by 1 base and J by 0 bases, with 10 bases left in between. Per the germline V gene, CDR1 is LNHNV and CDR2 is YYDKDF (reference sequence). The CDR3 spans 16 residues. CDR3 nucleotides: TGTGCCACCAGCAGAGCCCCCGGCAGCTCCTACAATGAGCAGTTCTTC. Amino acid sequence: CATSRAPGSSYNEQFF.

CDR3 sequence (DNA): TGTGCTAGTGGTTTGTCCTACAACCGACCGGGACTAGCGGGGATGAGCTCCTACGAGCAGTACTTC. It yields the protein CASGLSYNRPGLAGMSSYEQYF. This chain connects TRBV12-5 to TRBJ2-7, with 13 bases aligning to TRBD2. This CDR3 is 22 amino acids long. The ends lost 2 bases at V and 0 bases at J; junction bases unmatched: 19. The germline CDR1 and CDR2 sequences are LGHNT and FRNRAP.

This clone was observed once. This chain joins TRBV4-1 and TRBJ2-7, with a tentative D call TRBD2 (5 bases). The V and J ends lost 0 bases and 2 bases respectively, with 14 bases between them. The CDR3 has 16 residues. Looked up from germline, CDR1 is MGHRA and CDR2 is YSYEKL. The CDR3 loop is CASSQDLRALTYEQYF. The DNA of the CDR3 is TGCGCCAGCAGCCAAGATTTGAGGGCATTAACCTACGAGCAGTACTTC.

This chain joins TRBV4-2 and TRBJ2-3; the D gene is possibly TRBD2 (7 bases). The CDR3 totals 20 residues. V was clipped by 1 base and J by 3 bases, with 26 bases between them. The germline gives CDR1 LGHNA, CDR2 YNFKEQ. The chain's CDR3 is CASSQVGVSLGGRGTDTQYF. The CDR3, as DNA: TGTGCCAGCAGCCAAGTCGGAGTTTCTTTGGGGGGGCGAGGGACAGATACGCAGTATTTT.

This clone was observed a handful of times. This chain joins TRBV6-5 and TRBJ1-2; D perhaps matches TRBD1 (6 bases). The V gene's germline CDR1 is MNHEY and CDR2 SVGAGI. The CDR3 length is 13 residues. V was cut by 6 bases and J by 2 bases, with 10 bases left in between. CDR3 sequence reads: CASRTGQNYGYTF. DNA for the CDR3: TGTGCCAGCAGGACAGGACAGAACTATGGCTACACCTTC.

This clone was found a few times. CDR3 sequence: CAWSEGQPNSPLHF. In DNA form, the CDR3 reads TGTGCCTGGAGTGAGGGACAGCCTAATTCACCCCTCCACTTT. The rearrangement links TRBV30 to TRBJ1-6; 7 bases line up with TRBD1. V lost 1 base to trimming and J lost 6 bases; unmatched junction nucleotides: 3. CDR3 length: 14 amino acids. Germline V gene data show CDR1 as GTSNPN and CDR2 as SVGIG (reference sequence).

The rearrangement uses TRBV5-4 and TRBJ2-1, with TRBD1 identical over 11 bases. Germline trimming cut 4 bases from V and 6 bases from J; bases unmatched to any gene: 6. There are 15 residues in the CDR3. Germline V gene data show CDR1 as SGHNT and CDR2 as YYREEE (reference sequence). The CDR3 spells CASSPSGTGGNEQFF. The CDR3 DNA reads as TGTGCCAGCAGCCCGTCCGGGACAGGGGGCAATGAGCAGTTCTTC.

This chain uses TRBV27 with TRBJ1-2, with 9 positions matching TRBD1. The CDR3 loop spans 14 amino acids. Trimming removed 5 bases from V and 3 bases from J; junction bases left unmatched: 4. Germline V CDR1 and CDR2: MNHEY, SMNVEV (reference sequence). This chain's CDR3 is CASSTDRGYYGYTF. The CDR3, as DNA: TGTGCCAGCAGTACGGACAGGGGTTACTATGGCTACACCTTC.

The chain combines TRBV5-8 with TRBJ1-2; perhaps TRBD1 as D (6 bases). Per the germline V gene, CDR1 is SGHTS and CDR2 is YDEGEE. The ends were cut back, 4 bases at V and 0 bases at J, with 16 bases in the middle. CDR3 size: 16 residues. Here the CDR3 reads CASSPAQGYTNYGYTF. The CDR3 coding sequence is TGTGCCAGCAGCCCGGCACAGGGTTATACTAACTATGGCTACACCTTC. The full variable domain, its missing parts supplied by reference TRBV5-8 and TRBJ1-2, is EAGVTQSPTHLIKTRGQQATLRCSPISGHTSVYWYQQALGLGLQFLLWYDEGEERNRGNFPPRFSGRQFPNYSSELNVNALELEDSALYLCASSPAQGYTNYGYTFGSGTRLTVV.

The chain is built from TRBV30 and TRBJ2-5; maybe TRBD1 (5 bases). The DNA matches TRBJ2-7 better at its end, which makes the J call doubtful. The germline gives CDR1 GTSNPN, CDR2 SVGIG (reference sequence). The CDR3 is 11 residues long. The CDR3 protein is CAWTGTYEQYF. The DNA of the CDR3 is TGTGCCTGGACAGGGACCTACGAGCAGTACTTC.

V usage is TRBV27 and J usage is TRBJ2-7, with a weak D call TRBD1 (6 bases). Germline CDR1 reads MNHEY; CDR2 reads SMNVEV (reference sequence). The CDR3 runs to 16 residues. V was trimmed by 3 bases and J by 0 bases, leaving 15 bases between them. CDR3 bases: TGTGCCAGCAGTTTTGGACAGTCTAGGAGCTCCTACGAGCAGTACTTC. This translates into CASSFGQSRSSYEQYF.

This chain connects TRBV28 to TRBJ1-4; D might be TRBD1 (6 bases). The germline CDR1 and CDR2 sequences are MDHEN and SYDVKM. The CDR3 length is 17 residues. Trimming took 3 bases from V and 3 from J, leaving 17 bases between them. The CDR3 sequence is CASSFGRWGHANEKLFF. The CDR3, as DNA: TGTGCCAGCAGTTTTGGGAGATGGGGACATGCTAATGAAAAACTGTTTTTT.

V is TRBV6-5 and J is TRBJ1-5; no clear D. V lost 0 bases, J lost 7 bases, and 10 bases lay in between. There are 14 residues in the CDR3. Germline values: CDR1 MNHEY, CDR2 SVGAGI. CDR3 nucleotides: TGTGCCAGCAGTTACTCGATGTCGCGGCAGCCCCAGCATTTT. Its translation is CASSYSMSRQPQHF.

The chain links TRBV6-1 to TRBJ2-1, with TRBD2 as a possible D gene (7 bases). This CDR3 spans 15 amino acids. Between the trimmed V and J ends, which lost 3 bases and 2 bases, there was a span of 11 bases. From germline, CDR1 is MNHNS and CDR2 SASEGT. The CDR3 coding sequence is TGTGCCAGCAGTGAGCAGGGGACTACCTACAATGAGCAGTTCTTC. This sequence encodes CASSEQGTTYNEQFF.

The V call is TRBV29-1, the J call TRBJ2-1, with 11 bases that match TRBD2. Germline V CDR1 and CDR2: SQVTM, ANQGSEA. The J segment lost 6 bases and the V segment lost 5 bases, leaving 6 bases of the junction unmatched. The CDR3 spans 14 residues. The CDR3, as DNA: TGCAGCGTTTTAGCGGGGGGGCTCCTCAATGAGCAGTTCTTC. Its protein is CSVLAGGLLNEQFF.

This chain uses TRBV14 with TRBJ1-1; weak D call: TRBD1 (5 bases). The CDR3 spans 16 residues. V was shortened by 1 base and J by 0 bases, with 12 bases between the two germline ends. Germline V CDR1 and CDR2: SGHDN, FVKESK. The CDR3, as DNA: TGTGCCAGCAGCCAAGTAGCAGGGAACATGAACACTGAAGCTTTCTTT. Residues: CASSQVAGNMNTEAFF.

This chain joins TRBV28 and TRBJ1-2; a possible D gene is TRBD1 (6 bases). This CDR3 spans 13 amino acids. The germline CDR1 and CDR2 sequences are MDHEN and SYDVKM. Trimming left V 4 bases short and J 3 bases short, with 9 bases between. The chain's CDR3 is CASSYRVDYGYTF. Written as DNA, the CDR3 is TGTGCCAGCAGTTACAGGGTGGACTATGGCTACACCTTC.

The CDR3 spells CASSLVQGYGYTF. The DNA of the CDR3 is TGTGCCAGCAGCCTTGTCCAGGGATATGGCTACACCTTC. This rearrangement joins TRBV27 to TRBJ1-2; possibly TRBD1 for D (5 bases). The CDR3 consists of 13 residues. Looked up from germline, CDR1 is MNHEY and CDR2 is SMNVEV (reference sequence). The V end was cut by 6 bases, the J end by 5 bases, with 13 bases between.